A single T cell receptor (beta chain) is shown here with its context. The antigen remains unidentified. The CDR3 is made up of 16 amino acids. In germline, CDR1 is MNHEY, CDR2 SMNVEV (reference sequence). After removal of 11 bases from V and 3 bases from J, the junction contained 17 bases not matched to a gene. This sample was taken from a study of Ad26.COV2.S vaccination and SARS-CoV-2 variants. Whole-study results and caveats: Recipients given vaccine exceeded placebo recipients in spike-specific TCR breadth. Considerable breadth of spike-specific CD8+ and CD4+ T cell responses has reportedly been documented following vaccination.

Regarding treatment: roughly 20 received Ad26.COV2.S at low or high dose, single or two shots; about 5 received placebo; per-sample allocation not given. Collection of the samples took place on day 63 after the first injection of vaccine or placebo. Profiled with immunoSEQ multiplex PCR; TCRdb holds only in-frame clones, not every one. The data show about 250,000 clones, more than 75% seen once. The genes are TRBV27 and TRBJ2-3; 7 bases line up with TRBD2. The origin of this receptor is a person aged 18-60 years who received the Ad26.COV2.S COVID-19 vaccine or a placebo. Material: peripheral blood, obtained in a trial of Ad26.COV2.S vaccine versus placebo. CDR3 nucleotides: TGTGCCTCGAATTTTGGCGCCGGGACTACGACAGATACGCAGTATTTT. It specifies CASNFGAGTTTDTQYF.